What follows are 21 T cell receptor beta chains derived from one specimen sequenced in a study of blood T cells in healthy people across ages. It was with a sample-barcoded 5' primer and a J-beta primer mix that a second PCR of roughly 6 to 12 cycles was run. In TCRdb, the 5' RACE reads were re-called with MiXCR into one record per CDR3 protein. The data contain 1.5 million to 2 million distinct CDR3 sequences, about 49% of them singletons. The sample was blood. The receptors come from a woman between 35 and 50 years old in good health.

The rearrangement joins TRBV12-3 or TRBV12-4 to TRBJ1-2, with TRBD1 identical over 9 bases. The CDR3 sequence is 15 residues long. The junction had 12 bases not matched to a gene; V was cut back by 5 bases and J by 8 bases. The CDR3 nucleotides read TGTGCCAGCAGTCGTGGGACAGGGTTTCTGGCCGGCTACACCTTC. Its protein product is CASSRGTGFLAGYTF.

The rearrangement uses TRBV19 and TRBJ2-1; 11 bases align to TRBD2. This CDR3 region has 15 residues. The V segment lost 5 bases and the J segment 4 bases; nucleotides outside the gene matches: 4. CDR1 LNHDA and CDR2 SQIVND come from the germline V gene (reference sequence). CDR3: CASSETSGEYNEQFF. CDR3 coding DNA: TGTGCCAGTAGTGAGACTAGCGGGGAGTACAATGAGCAGTTCTTC. Supplemented by reference TRBV19 and TRBJ2-1, the full variable domain reads DGGITQSPKYLFRKEGQNVTLSCEQNLNHDAMYWYRQDPGQGLRLIYYSQIVNDFQKGDIAEGYSVSREKKESFPLTVTSAQKNPTAFYLCASSETSGEYNEQFFGPGTRLTVL.

The V gene is TRBV6-1, the J gene TRBJ1-2, with 11 bases aligning to TRBD1. The CDR3 runs to 16 residues. Germline loops: CDR1 MNHNS, CDR2 SASEGT. V was clipped by 3 bases and J by 8 bases; unmatched bases: 11. CDR3: CASSETRDRGLGGYTF. The CDR3 DNA reads as TGTGCCAGCAGTGAGACCCGGGACAGGGGGTTGGGAGGCTACACCTTC.

The chain recombines TRBV14 with TRBJ1-4; D is possibly TRBD1 (6 bases). From germline, CDR1 is SGHDN and CDR2 FVKESK. This CDR3 has 15 residues. Trimming cost V 4 bases and J 3 bases, with 12 bases left between them. The CDR3: CASSPRTVPNEKLFF. DNA of the CDR3: TGTGCCAGCAGCCCGAGGACAGTTCCTAATGAAAAACTGTTTTTT. Filled out from reference TRBV14 and TRBJ1-4, the complete variable domain reads EAGVTQFPSHSVIEKGQTVTLRCDPISGHDNLYWYRRVMGKEIKFLLHFVKESKQDESGMPNNRFLAERTGGTYSTLKVQPAELEDSGVYFCASSPRTVPNEKLFFGSGTQLSVL.

A few counts support this clonotype. The V and J genes are TRBV4-2 and TRBJ2-5; D assignment may be TRBD1 or TRBD2 (5 bases each). V gave up 4 bases and J gave up 2 bases, with 17 bases separating them. The germline gives CDR1 LGHNA, CDR2 YNFKEQ. This CDR3 has 16 residues. CDR3 region: CASSPLGEGEQETQYF. CDR3 sequence (DNA): TGTGCCAGCAGCCCCTTGGGGGAAGGGGAACAAGAGACCCAGTACTTC.

In this sample, this clonotype turned up a few times. This chain joins TRBV27 and TRBJ2-5; 8 bases align to TRBD1. The V gene end was trimmed by 6 bases and the J gene end by 2 bases; junction bases not matched to a gene: 5. This CDR3 spans 14 amino acids. The V gene's germline CDR1 is MNHEY and CDR2 SMNVEV (reference sequence). CDR3 bases: TGTGCCAGCAGAAAATACAGGGGGCAAGAGACCCAGTACTTC. It translates to CASRKYRGQETQYF.

The J gene is TRBJ1-1, the V gene TRBV2; D call uncertain. From germline, CDR1 is SNHLY and CDR2 FYNNEI. V was clipped by 2 bases and J by 4 bases, with 11 bases between them. The CDR3 covers 14 residues. The DNA for the CDR3 is TGTGCCAGCAGTGAAAATACGGCATCCACTGAAGCTTTCTTT. Its protein product is CASSENTASTEAFF.

The gene calls are TRBV28 and TRBJ2-3; maybe TRBD2 (7 bases). The CDR3 sequence is 17 residues long. Germline V gene data show CDR1 as MDHEN and CDR2 as SYDVKM. Trimming removed 8 bases at V and 2 bases at J, with 23 bases between. The CDR3 DNA reads TGTGCCAGCTCTTGGGGGGGGCTAGCGGAGATCACAGATACGCAGTATTTT. Protein product: CASSWGGLAEITDTQYF.

This rearrangement joins TRBV4-2 to TRBJ1-2; D gene uncertain. V was trimmed by 0 bases and J by 3 bases, leaving 8 bases between them. This CDR3 contains 14 residues. The germline CDR1 and CDR2 sequences are LGHNA and YNFKEQ. The DNA for the CDR3 is TGTGCCAGCAGCCAAGATCTAGGTGACTATGGCTACACCTTC. Amino acids: CASSQDLGDYGYTF.

This clonotype occurred once. This chain uses TRBV7-2 with TRBJ2-5, with a weak D call TRBD1 (6 bases). The germline V and J ends were trimmed by 6 bases and 10 bases, with 21 bases remaining between them. This CDR3 is built from 14 residues. Germline-derived CDR1 and CDR2 are SGHTA and FQGNSA. CDR3 in DNA: TGTGCCAGCAGACTAAACAGGGCCCGTGGGCGCCAGTACTTC. Amino acids: CASRLNRARGRQYF.

This clonotype was detected ten times or more. The chain carries TRBV10-3 and TRBJ2-5; 9 nucleotides align to TRBD1. CDR1 is ENHRY and CDR2 is SYGVKD in the germline V gene. J was trimmed by 4 bases and V by 3 bases; bases with no gene match: 3. The CDR3 runs 14 residues. In DNA form, the CDR3 reads TGTGCCATCAGTGACCTGGACAGGGGAGAGACCCAGTACTTC. Amino acid sequence: CAISDLDRGETQYF.

There are many counts of this clonotype. The CDR3 region has the DNA TGTGCCAGCTCACCACTACGCCAGGGTGGCGGACAAGAGACCCAGTACTTC. It codes for CASSPLRQGGGQETQYF. V gene TRBV18 combines with J gene TRBJ2-5; a possible D gene is TRBD1 (5 bases). The V end was cut by 1 base, the J end by 2 bases, with 17 bases between. The germline gives CDR1 KGHSH, CDR2 LQKENI. This CDR3 spans 17 amino acids.

This clonotype was seen a handful of times. The chain recombines TRBV6-2 or TRBV6-3 with TRBJ2-3; D ambiguous. This CDR3 has 12 amino acids. Germline loops: CDR1 MNHEY, CDR2 SVGEGT. Trimming pared 4 bases from V and 10 bases from J, leaving 12 bases between. CDR3: CASSSPIVAQYF. The CDR3 bases are TGTGCCAGCAGTTCTCCTATAGTAGCGCAGTATTTT.

Here the CDR3 DNA reads TGTGCCATCAGTGATGCAGTAATCTCTTATGGCTACACCTTC. Translated: CAISDAVISYGYTF. J is TRBJ1-2 and V is TRBV10-3, with D uncertain. Germline loops: CDR1 ENHRY, CDR2 SYGVKD. V was trimmed by 3 bases and J by 5 bases, leaving 13 bases between them. The CDR3 sequence is 14 residues long.

The gene calls are TRBV20-1 and TRBJ2-1; a weak D match, TRBD1 (5 bases). The germline gives CDR1 DFQATT, CDR2 SNEGSKA (reference sequence). CDR3 size: 18 residues. Trimming left V 0 bases short and J 0 bases short, with 18 bases between. CDR3 residues: CSARDQGTSPSSYNEQFF. CDR3 coding DNA: TGCAGTGCTAGAGATCAGGGTACTTCCCCAAGCTCCTACAATGAGCAGTTCTTC.

This clonotype was seen a handful of times. The chain combines TRBV3-1 with TRBJ1-2; D remains unclear. Trimming left V 0 bases short and J 5 bases short, with 4 bases between. Per germline, CDR1 LGHDT and CDR2 YNNKEL (reference sequence). The CDR3 is 12 residues long. CDR3 in DNA: TGTGCCAGCAGCCAAGACGCGTATGGCTACACCTTC. This translates into CASSQDAYGYTF.

This clonotype was observed a handful of times. This chain connects TRBV6-2 or TRBV6-3 to TRBJ2-5; a weak D match, TRBD2 (5 bases). This CDR3 contains 15 residues. The germline V gene encodes CDR1 MNHEY and CDR2 SVGEGT. The germline V and J ends were trimmed by 0 bases and 5 bases, with 13 bases remaining between them. The CDR3 DNA reads TGTGCCAGCAGTTACTCGGCCGCGCGAGGGGAGACCCAGTACTTC. This gives the protein CASSYSAARGETQYF.

This clonotype was seen a handful of times. This chain joins TRBV6-5 and TRBJ2-5, with 9 nucleotides matching TRBD1. The J call could be wrong; TRBJ2-7 is a better fit for the DNA end. The CDR3 spans 14 residues. Germline V gives CDR1 MNHEY, CDR2 SVGAGI. The CDR3 DNA is TGTGCCACGAAAGGGGACAGGGTAATCCACGAGCAGTACTTC. Translation: CATKGDRVIHEQYF.

The chain links TRBV9 to TRBJ2-4; 11 bases map to TRBD2. V gave up 5 bases and J gave up 0 bases; unmatched junction bases: 7. This CDR3 spans 17 amino acids. From germline, CDR1 is SGDLS and CDR2 YYNGEE. DNA of the CDR3: TGTGCCAGCAGTGGTAGCGGGGGGGAACTAGCCAAAAACATTCAGTACTTC. It translates to CASSGSGGELAKNIQYF. The full variable domain, completed using reference TRBV9 and TRBJ2-4, is DSGVTQTPKHLITATGQRVTLRCSPRSGDLSVYWYQQSLDQGLQFLIQYYNGEERAKGNILERFSAQQFPDLHSELNLSSLELGDSALYFCASSGSGGELAKNIQYFGAGTRLSVL.

The chain recombines TRBV13 with TRBJ1-1, with 8 nucleotides matching TRBD1. In germline, CDR1 is PRHDT, CDR2 FYEKMQ (reference sequence). The ends lost 9 bases at V and 8 bases at J; junction bases unmatched: 14. The CDR3 consists of 14 residues. The CDR3 loop reads CASLPQGARKEAFF. CDR3 DNA: TGTGCCAGTTTACCGCAGGGGGCGAGAAAGGAAGCTTTCTTT.

In this sample, this clonotype turned up once. The genes are TRBV6-6 and TRBJ1-1; possibly TRBD1 for D (5 bases). The CDR3 totals 15 residues. The V end was cut by 0 bases, the J end by 1 base, with 9 bases between. Germline CDR1 MNHNY, CDR2 SVGAGI (reference sequence). The CDR3 sequence is CASSYSGRANTEAFF. The CDR3 nucleotides are TGTGCCAGCAGTTACTCGGGCAGGGCGAACACTGAAGCTTTCTTT.